This T cell receptor (beta chain) was identified during a study of blood T cells in healthy people across ages. Notes on this clonotype: It is likely a read error, because the conserved phenylalanine at the end of the CDR3 is missing.

A sample-barcoded 5' primer and a J-beta primer mix were used in a second PCR of about 7 to 12 cycles. MiXCR, applied by TCRdb to the 5' RACE reads, yields one record per CDR3 protein. The sample carries roughly 700,000 distinct CDR3 sequences, 49% recorded once. The receptor was derived from a woman aged 60 to 75 in good health. Sequencing was carried out using blood.

CDR3 bases: TGTGCCAGCAGCCAAGGTAGCGGGAGGTACCAAGAGACCCAGTACTTG. This sequence encodes CASSQGSGRYQETQYL. The J gene is TRBJ2-5, the V gene TRBV14; 10 positions match TRBD2. Looked up from germline, CDR1 is SGHDN and CDR2 is FVKESK. This CDR3 spans 16 amino acids. V lost 1 base to trimming and J lost 0 bases; unmatched junction nucleotides: 2.